The clone carrying this T cell receptor beta chain was found a few times. These patients, aged 18 to 65, had recently diagnosed hyperthyroidism lasting under 2 months. V was clipped by 6 bases and J by 4 bases, with 19 bases between them. The CDR3 consists of 15 residues. Per the germline V gene, CDR1 is SGHDT and CDR2 is YYEEEE. This sample is part of a study of T cells in Graves' hyperthyroidism and ophthalmopathy. Across the whole study: Specimen type is peripheral blood, collected at initial diagnosis prior to any treatment.

What was amplified from RNA transcripts were TCR beta CDR3 regions. The HTBI primer set was used in a first-round RT-PCR of the TCR CDR3. MiXCR, run by TCRdb on the multiplex PCR reads, gives a single entry per CDR3 protein. Of around 380,000 distinct CDR3 sequences in the sample, 13% were seen once. The specimen sequenced was blood. This chain joins TRBV5-6 and TRBJ1-2; tentatively, D is TRBD1 (6 bases). The source of this sequence is a man aged 25-45 years with Graves' hyperthyroidism that later progressed to Graves' ophthalmopathy. CDR3 sequence reads: CASTLDGGFRYGYTF. The CDR3 DNA follows: TGTGCCAGCACACTGGACGGGGGCTTTCGCTATGGCTACACCTTC.